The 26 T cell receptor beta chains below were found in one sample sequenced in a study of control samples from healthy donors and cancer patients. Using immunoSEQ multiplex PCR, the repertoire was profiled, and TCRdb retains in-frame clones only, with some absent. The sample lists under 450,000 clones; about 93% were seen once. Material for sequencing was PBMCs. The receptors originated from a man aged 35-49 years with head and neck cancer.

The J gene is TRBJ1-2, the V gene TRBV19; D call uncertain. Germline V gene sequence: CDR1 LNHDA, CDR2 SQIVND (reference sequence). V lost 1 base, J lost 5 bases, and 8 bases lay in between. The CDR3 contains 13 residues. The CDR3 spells CASSIGSGYGYTF. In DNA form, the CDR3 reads TGTGCCAGTAGTATAGGGTCCGGGTATGGCTACACCTTC.

The CDR3 nucleotides are TGTGCCAGCAGTCAGTCCGGAGTCGAAAAACTGTTTTTT. Translated, it gives CASSQSGVEKLFF. This chain joins TRBV27 and TRBJ1-4; D unresolved. The CDR3 spans 13 residues. Trimming left V 5 bases short and J 8 bases short, with 12 bases between. Germline CDR1 reads MNHEY; CDR2 reads SMNVEV (reference sequence).

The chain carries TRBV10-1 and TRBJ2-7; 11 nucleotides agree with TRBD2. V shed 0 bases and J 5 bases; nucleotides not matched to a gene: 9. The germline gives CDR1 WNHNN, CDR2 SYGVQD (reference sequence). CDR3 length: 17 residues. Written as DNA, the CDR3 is TGCGCCAGCAGTGAGTCGTATAGTAGCGGGAGGGCCAACGAGCAGTACTTC. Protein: CASSESYSSGRANEQYF.

In DNA, the CDR3 is TGCGCCAGCAGCCCAGAAGTAGATCGGGGCAATCAGCCCCAGCATTTT. This sequence encodes CASSPEVDRGNQPQHF. The genes are TRBV4-1 and TRBJ1-5; D ambiguous. The length of the CDR3 is 16 residues. In germline, CDR1 is MGHRA, CDR2 YSYEKL. V dropped 4 bases and J dropped 2 bases, with 15 bases sitting between them.

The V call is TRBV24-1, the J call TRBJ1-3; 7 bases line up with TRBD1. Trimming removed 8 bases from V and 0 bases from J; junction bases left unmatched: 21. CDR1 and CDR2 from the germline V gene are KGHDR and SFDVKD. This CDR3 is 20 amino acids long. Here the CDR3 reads CATTSPRDSGPSSSGNTIYF. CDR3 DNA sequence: TGTGCCACCACTTCCCCCCGGGACAGTGGGCCTTCGAGCTCTGGAAACACCATATATTTT.

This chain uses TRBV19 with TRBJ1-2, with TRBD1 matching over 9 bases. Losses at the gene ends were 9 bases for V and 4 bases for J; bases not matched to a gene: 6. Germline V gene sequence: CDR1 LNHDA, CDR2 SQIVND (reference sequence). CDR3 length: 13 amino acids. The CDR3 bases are TGTGCCAGCGGGGACAGGGAAATCTATGGCTACACCTTC. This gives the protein CASGDREIYGYTF.

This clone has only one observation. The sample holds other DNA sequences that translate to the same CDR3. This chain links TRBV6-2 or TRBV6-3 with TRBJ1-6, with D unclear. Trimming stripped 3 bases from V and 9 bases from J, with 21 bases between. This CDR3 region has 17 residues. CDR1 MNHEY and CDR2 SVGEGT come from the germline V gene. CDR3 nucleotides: TGTGCCAGCAGTTATTGGGCGGCGGCGGGTCGGGGTTCACCCCTCCACTTT. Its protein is CASSYWAAAGRGSPLHF.

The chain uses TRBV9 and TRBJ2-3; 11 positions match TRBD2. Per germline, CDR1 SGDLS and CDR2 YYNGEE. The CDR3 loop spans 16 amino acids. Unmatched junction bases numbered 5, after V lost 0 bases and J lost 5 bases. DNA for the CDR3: TGTGCCAGCAGCGTAGGCCTAGCGGGAGGCGGAGATACGCAGTATTTT. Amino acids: CASSVGLAGGGDTQYF. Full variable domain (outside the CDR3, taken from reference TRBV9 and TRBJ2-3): DSGVTQTPKHLITATGQRVTLRCSPRSGDLSVYWYQQSLDQGLQFLIQYYNGEERAKGNILERFSAQQFPDLHSELNLSSLELGDSALYFCASSVGLAGGGDTQYFGPGTRLTVL.

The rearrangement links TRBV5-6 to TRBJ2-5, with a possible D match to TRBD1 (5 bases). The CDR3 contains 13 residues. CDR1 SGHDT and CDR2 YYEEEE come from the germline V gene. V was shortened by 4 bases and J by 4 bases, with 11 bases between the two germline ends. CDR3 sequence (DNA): TGTGCCAGCAGCAGGAACCAGGGAGAGACCCAGTACTTC. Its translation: CASSRNQGETQYF.

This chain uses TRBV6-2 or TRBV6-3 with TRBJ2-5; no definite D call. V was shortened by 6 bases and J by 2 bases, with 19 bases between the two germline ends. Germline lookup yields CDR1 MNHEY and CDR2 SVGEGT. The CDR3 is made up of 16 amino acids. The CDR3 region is CASSPLNTAKQETQYF. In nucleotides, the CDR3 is TGTGCCAGCAGCCCTCTCAACACAGCGAAGCAAGAGACCCAGTACTTC.

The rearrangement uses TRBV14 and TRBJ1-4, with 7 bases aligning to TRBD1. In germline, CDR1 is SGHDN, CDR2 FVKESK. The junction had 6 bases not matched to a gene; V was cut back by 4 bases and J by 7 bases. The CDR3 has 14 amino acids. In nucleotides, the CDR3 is TGTGCCAGCAGCCGACAGGGATCGGGTGAAAAACTGTTTTTT. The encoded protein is CASSRQGSGEKLFF.

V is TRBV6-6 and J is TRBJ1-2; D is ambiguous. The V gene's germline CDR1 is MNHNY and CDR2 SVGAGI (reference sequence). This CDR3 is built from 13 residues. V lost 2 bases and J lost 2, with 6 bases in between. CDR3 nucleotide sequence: TGTGCCAGCAGTTACCCCACAAACTATGGCTACACCTTC. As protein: CASSYPTNYGYTF.

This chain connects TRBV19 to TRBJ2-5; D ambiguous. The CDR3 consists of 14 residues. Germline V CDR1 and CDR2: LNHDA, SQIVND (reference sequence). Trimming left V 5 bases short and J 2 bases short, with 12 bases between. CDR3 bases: TGTGCCAGTAGTCCGCGACATAGACAAGAGACCCAGTACTTC. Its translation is CASSPRHRQETQYF.

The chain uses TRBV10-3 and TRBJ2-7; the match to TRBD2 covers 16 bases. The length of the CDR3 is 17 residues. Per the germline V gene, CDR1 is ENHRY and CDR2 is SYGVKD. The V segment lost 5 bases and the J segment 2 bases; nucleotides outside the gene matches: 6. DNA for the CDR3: TGTGCCATCAGTATGGGACTAGCGGGAGGGACCCCCTACGAGCAGTACTTC. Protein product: CAISMGLAGGTPYEQYF.

The CDR3 sequence is CASSQTGEPYEQYF. Here the CDR3 DNA reads TGTGCCAGCAGCCAGACCGGGGAGCCCTACGAGCAGTACTTC. The chain has TRBV6-5 and TRBJ2-7; D possibly corresponds to TRBD2 (5 bases). Looked up from germline, CDR1 is MNHEY and CDR2 is SVGAGI. CDR3 length: 14 amino acids. The germline V and J ends were trimmed by 6 bases and 2 bases, with 14 bases remaining between them.

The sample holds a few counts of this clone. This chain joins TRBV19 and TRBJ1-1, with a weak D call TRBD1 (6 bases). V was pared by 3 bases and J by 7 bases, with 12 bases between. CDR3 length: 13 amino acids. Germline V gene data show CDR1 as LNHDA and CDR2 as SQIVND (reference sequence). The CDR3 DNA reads TGTGCCAGTAGTATTCAGGGGAAGGGTGAAGCTTTCTTT. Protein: CASSIQGKGEAFF. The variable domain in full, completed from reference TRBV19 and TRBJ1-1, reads DGGITQSPKYLFRKEGQNVTLSCEQNLNHDAMYWYRQDPGQGLRLIYYSQIVNDFQKGDIAEGYSVSREKKESFPLTVTSAQKNPTAFYLCASSIQGKGEAFFGQGTRLTVV.

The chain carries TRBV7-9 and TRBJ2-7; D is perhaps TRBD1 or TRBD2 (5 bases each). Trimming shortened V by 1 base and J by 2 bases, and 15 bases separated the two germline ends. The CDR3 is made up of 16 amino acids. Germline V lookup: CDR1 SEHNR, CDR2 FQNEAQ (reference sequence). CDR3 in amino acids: CASSLEGGGITYEQYF. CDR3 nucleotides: TGTGCCAGCAGCTTAGAGGGTGGGGGAATTACCTACGAGCAGTACTTC. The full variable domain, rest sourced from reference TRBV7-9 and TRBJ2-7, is DTGVSQNPRHKITKRGQNVTFRCDPISEHNRLYWYRQTLGQGPEFLTYFQNEAQLEKSRLLSDRFSAERPKGSFSTLEIQRTEQGDSAMYLCASSLEGGGITYEQYFGPGTRLTVT.

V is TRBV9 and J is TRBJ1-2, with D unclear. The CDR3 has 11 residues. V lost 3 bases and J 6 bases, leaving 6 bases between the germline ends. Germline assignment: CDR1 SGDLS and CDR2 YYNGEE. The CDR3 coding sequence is TGTGCCAGCAGCGACCCTCATGGCTACACCTTC. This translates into CASSDPHGYTF.

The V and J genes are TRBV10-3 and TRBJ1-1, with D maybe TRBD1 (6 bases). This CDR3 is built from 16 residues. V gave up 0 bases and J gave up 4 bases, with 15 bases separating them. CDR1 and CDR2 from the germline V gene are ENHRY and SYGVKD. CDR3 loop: CAISESRGLEGTEAFF. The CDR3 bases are TGTGCCATCAGTGAGTCGCGGGGGCTAGAGGGCACTGAAGCTTTCTTT.

CDR3 sequence reads: CASSSNRDTYEQYF. The CDR3 DNA reads TGCGCCAGCAGCTCGAACAGGGACACCTACGAGCAGTACTTC. The chain carries TRBV5-1 and TRBJ2-7; a possible D gene is TRBD1 (6 bases). Germline CDR1 SGHRS, CDR2 YFSETQ. The CDR3 is 14 amino acids. The germline V and J ends were trimmed by 3 bases and 2 bases, with 12 bases remaining between them.

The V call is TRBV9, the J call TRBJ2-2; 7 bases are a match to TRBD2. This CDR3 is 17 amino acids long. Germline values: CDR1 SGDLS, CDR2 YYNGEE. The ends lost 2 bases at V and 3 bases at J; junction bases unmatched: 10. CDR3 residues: CASSVEERGADTGELFF. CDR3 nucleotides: TGTGCCAGCAGCGTGGAGGAGCGGGGAGCGGACACCGGGGAGCTGTTTTTT.

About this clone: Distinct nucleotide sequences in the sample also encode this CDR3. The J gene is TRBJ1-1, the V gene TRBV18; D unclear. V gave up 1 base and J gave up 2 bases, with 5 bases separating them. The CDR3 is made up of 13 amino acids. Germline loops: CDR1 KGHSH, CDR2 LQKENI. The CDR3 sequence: CASSPRGNTEAFF. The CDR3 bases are TGTGCCAGCTCACCACGGGGAAACACTGAAGCTTTCTTT.

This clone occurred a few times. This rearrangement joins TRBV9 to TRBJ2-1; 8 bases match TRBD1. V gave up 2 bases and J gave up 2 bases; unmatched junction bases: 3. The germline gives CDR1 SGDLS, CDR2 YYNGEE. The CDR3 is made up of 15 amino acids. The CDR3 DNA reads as TGTGCCAGCAGCGTTGACAGGGGTCCCTACAATGAGCAGTTCTTC. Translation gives CASSVDRGPYNEQFF.

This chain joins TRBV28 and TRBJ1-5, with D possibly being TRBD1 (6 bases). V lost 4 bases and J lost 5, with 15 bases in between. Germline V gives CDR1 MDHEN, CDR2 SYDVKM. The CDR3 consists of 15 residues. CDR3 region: CASSSRDIVDQPQHF. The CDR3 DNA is TGTGCCAGCAGTTCCCGGGACATCGTGGATCAGCCCCAGCATTTT.

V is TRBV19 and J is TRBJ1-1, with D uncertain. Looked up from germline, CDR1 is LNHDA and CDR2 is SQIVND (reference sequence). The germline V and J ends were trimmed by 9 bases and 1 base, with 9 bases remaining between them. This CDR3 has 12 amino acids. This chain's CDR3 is CASDTRNTEAFF. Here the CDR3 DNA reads TGTGCCAGCGATACGCGGAACACTGAAGCTTTCTTT.

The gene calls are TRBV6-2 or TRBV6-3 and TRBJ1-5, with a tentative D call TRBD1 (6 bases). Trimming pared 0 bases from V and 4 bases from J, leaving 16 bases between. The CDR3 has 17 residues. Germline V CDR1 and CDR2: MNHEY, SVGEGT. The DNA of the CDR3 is TGTGCCAGCAGTTACTCGTATAGGACAGCAGTTAATCAGCCCCAGCATTTT. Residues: CASSYSYRTAVNQPQHF.